The next 10 T cell receptor beta chains were all read from a single sample in a study of cytomegalovirus exposure and HLA in healthy donors. Profiling relied on immunoSEQ multiplex PCR, and the TCRdb table lists in-frame clones only, not all of them. The data show tens of thousands of clones, around 97% seen once. The sequenced sample consisted of PBMCs. The receptors shown here come from a man aged 25-45 years in good health and CMV-seropositive.

This rearrangement joins TRBV27 to TRBJ2-1, with D unresolved. The CDR3 is made up of 12 amino acids. Per germline, CDR1 MNHEY and CDR2 SMNVEV (reference sequence). Trimming pared 5 bases from V and 9 bases from J, leaving 11 bases between. In DNA, the CDR3 is TGTGCCAGCAGTGCCCCTCCGGGTGAGCAGTTCTTC. Its translation: CASSAPPGEQFF.

V is TRBV5-1 and J is TRBJ2-1; 11 bases are a match to TRBD2. The CDR3 extends over 16 amino acids. Germline V gene data show CDR1 as SGHRS and CDR2 as YFSETQ. V dropped 6 bases and J dropped 7; count of bases not matched to a gene: 12. The CDR3 DNA is TGCGCCAGCACGACCCTAACTAGCGGGAGTGTAAATGAGCAGTTCTTC. Protein: CASTTLTSGSVNEQFF.

The chain recombines TRBV29-1 with TRBJ2-2, with D possibly matching TRBD1 (6 bases). The ends were cut back, 4 bases at V and 4 bases at J, with 25 bases in the middle. Germline lookup yields CDR1 SQVTM and CDR2 ANQGSEA. CDR3 length: 18 residues. The CDR3 loop is CSVASWTAEGPITGELFF. CDR3 DNA: TGCAGCGTTGCCTCGTGGACAGCAGAAGGCCCTATCACCGGGGAGCTGTTTTTT.

The rearrangement joins TRBV7-9 to TRBJ1-2; 10 bases agree with TRBD1. J gave up 6 bases and V 0 bases, and 1 base lay outside the gene matches. Per the germline V gene, CDR1 is SEHNR and CDR2 is FQNEAQ (reference sequence). The CDR3 contains 14 residues. The CDR3 sequence is CASSLADRGDGYTF. The CDR3 DNA reads as TGTGCCAGCAGCTTAGCGGACAGGGGGGATGGCTACACCTTC.

The chain carries TRBV27 and TRBJ2-7; D is perhaps TRBD2 (7 bases). The V and J ends lost 4 bases and 7 bases respectively, with 17 bases between them. This CDR3 region has 14 residues. Germline CDR1 and CDR2: MNHEY and SMNVEV (reference sequence). In nucleotides, the CDR3 is TGTGCCAGCAGTTGGTGGGGGCTAGCGGAGGAGCAGTACTTC. It codes for CASSWWGLAEEQYF.

V usage is TRBV11-3 and J usage is TRBJ2-7, with D possibly TRBD1 on 6 matching bases. The CDR3 runs to 13 residues. Germline CDR1 reads SGHNT; CDR2 reads YENEEA. Trimming stripped 4 bases from V and 10 bases from J, with 17 bases between. The CDR3 sequence: CASSSGHGKDQYF. The CDR3 DNA reads as TGTGCCAGCAGCTCGGGACATGGAAAAGATCAGTACTTC.

This chain uses TRBV18 with TRBJ2-3, with 10 bases lining up with TRBD1. In germline, CDR1 is KGHSH, CDR2 LQKENI. This CDR3 contains 17 residues. Trimming took 1 base from V and 5 from J; bases not matched to a gene: 9. The CDR3 region is CASSPQMTGGHKDTQYF. The CDR3 DNA reads TGTGCCAGCTCACCACAGATGACAGGGGGCCATAAAGATACGCAGTATTTT.

The J gene is TRBJ2-7, the V gene TRBV7-6; TRBD2 might be the D (5 bases). Germline CDR1 reads SGHVS; CDR2 reads FNYEAQ. The germline V and J ends were trimmed by 3 bases and 9 bases, with 12 bases remaining between them. The CDR3 is 12 residues long. CDR3 loop: CASSFSEGRQYF. DNA for the CDR3: TGTGCCAGCAGCTTTAGTGAGGGTAGGCAGTACTTC.

This clone was counted once. The chain is built from TRBV7-3 and TRBJ2-7, with TRBD1 matching over 8 bases. CDR3 length: 13 residues. Germline V lookup: CDR1 SGHTA, CDR2 FQGTGA. V gave up 5 bases and J gave up 3 bases; unmatched junction bases: 3. CDR3 DNA sequence: TGTGCCAGCAGCCGAGGACAGGGCTACGAGCAGTACTTC. Its protein is CASSRGQGYEQYF.

The V call is TRBV28, the J call TRBJ2-7; 16 bases fit TRBD2. CDR1 MDHEN and CDR2 SYDVKM come from the germline V gene. V was pared by 2 bases and J by 7 bases, with 5 bases of the junction left unmatched. The CDR3 extends over 16 amino acids. As DNA, the CDR3 is TGTGCCAGCAGTTTACGGGGGACTAGCGGGAGGGAGGAGCAGTACTTC. Translation: CASSLRGTSGREEQYF.